This record looks at one T cell receptor (beta chain) sequence and its context. Its antigen remains unidentified. One base away there is no much larger clone; base qualities are not given. This sample was taken from a study of beta chain features in type 1 diabetes (dated by TCRdb to 2016 to 2018). In terms of the full investigation: Mean age, gender distribution, total cell number and subset yield did not differ between patients and healthy donors. Regulatory and stem cell-like memory subsets were isolated from only 8 patients and roughly 8 healthy donors, whereas naive and central memory subsets came from all 30 or so donors. The study compared the TCRB repertoires of sorted circulating CD4+ T cell subsets in recently diagnosed type 1 diabetes patients with those in matched healthy donors. A total of 90 million to 130 million sorted cells were examined across all samples, and a strong correlation was observed between cell number per subset and RNA yield.

Each donor gave one peripheral blood draw, averaging approximately 0.11 L, which was collected into heparinised tubes. A BD FACSAria II and a panel including CD45RO, CCR7, CD25, CD127, CD95 and CD27 were used to sort naive, central memory, regulatory and stem cell-like memory CD4+ T cells. Purity was above 98% for every sorted population. PBMCs were isolated right away by Lymphoprep density gradient centrifugation and were stained directly, without culture. So that batch effects would be minimized, each experiment stained and sorted samples in pairs, pairing one healthy donor with one patient. The High Capacity cDNA Reverse Transcription Kit was used to reverse transcribe all of the isolated RNA, meaning that expressed TCRB transcripts were what got sequenced. Deep immunoSEQ sequencing was performed on naive, central memory and regulatory T cell samples, with an average of around 3.5 million total reads per sample. Sorted cells were lysed in RLT buffer, and RNA was extracted using DNase-treated RNeasy Micro or Mini kits according to cell number. To prevent cross-contamination, every cell subset was processed on its own, while patient and healthy donor samples were processed together. Using the immunoSEQ multiplex PCR, TCRB sequences were amplified from cDNA into 87-bp fragments spanning the CDR3 region. Sequencing of the amplicons was done on the Illumina HiSeq platform. Per the source publication's procedure: PCR bias was computationally corrected using synthetic template baselines, reads within Hamming distance 2 were collapsed, and singletons that could not be merged were discarded. By aligning reads against IMGT, V, D and J genes, CDR3 length, and insertions or deletions at six rearrangement sites were assigned. Within each subset, clonotype counts were normalized to the number of sorted cells before true diversity and Gini coefficients were calculated with the tcR R package. Repertoire sharing was quantified using the overlap coefficient calculated on TCRB nucleotide sequences. Out-of-frame TCRB sequences from naive cells were analyzed to stand in for the pre-selection repertoire. TCRdb mirrors the immuneACCESS table, restricted to in-frame sequences. Some clones are absent from its copies; in checked studies, under half trace to an unresolved V gene, and the reason for the others is unknown. The V and J calls and clone size come from that table; D and trimming were worked out from the DNA. For this sample there are a few hundred thousand clones; 16% appear just once. The ten largest clonotypes hold more than 0.075% of the sample.

The V end gives up 0 bases and the J end 3 bases, leaving 5 bases in the junction not matched to a gene. Including the terminal cysteine and phenylalanine, the CDR3 comprises 15 residues. The DNA shown is the 45-base CDR3, in frame from base 1. The germline V gene supplies CDR1 SGHRS and CDR2 YFSETQ. General findings and caveats noted by the study authors: Naive, central memory and regulatory TCRB repertoires appeared more similar among patients than among healthy donors. Because cDNA was sequenced instead of genomic DNA, highly expressing activated cells could be over-represented, though the groups showed no difference in activation or CD3 levels. Fewer insertions and more nucleotide deletions at VDJ recombination sites were observed in patients with type 1 diabetes, implying thymic rearrangement abnormalities. HLA sub-analyses involved small numbers of individuals, so any influence of HLA type on TCRB rearrangement remained unresolved. In all four CD4+ subsets, TCRB CDR3 length was moderately but significantly shorter in type 1 diabetes patients. Shorter templates might be favored by PCR, yet because patient and control samples were amplified and corrected together, any such skew would affect both groups equally.

This receptor chain uses TRBV5-1 and TRBJ2-5; 7 bases in the junction line up with TRBD2. The sample comprised naive CD4+ T cells from blood. This sample's cell subset or site label indicates: true naive CD4+ T cells. This clonotype originated in a man aged 25 to 40 with type 1 diabetes. The encoded CDR3 is CASSLAGTSEETQYF. At the DNA level, the sequence is TGCGCCAGCAGCTTGGCCGGTACTAGCGAAGAGACCCAGTACTTC.